Each of the 24 T cell receptor beta chains below was sequenced from the same sample in a study of T-cell reconstitution after alpha-beta-depleted transplantation in children. The TCRbeta library was prepared with unique molecular identifiers. One entry per CDR3 protein, called by TCRdb with MiXCR from the PCR reads. The table includes 230,000 or so distinct CDR3 sequences, 9% to 10% detected once. Sequences were derived from PBMCs from the stem cell graft donor, sampled from the stem cell graft. The source of these receptors is a human donor who donated a stem cell graft to a child with SCID.

There are many counts of this clonotype. The rearrangement links TRBV7-9 to TRBJ1-2, with D possibly matching TRBD1 (5 bases). The length of the CDR3 is 15 residues. CDR1 and CDR2 from the germline V gene are SEHNR and FQNEAQ (reference sequence). V was shortened by 5 bases and J by 2 bases, with 15 bases between the two germline ends. The CDR3 is CASSLRTPLNYGYTF. The CDR3 DNA reads TGTGCCAGCAGCCTCCGGACACCACTCAACTATGGCTACACCTTC.

This clonotype was observed at least ten times. The V call is TRBV25-1, the J call TRBJ1-2, with 7 bases that match TRBD1. Trimming removed 10 bases from V and 4 bases from J; junction bases left unmatched: 9. The germline CDR1 and CDR2 sequences are MGHDK and SYGVNS. The CDR3 loop spans 13 amino acids. The chain's CDR3 is CATRGGTAYGYTF. For the CDR3, the DNA is TGTGCCACTCGAGGGGGCACGGCCTATGGCTACACCTTC.

This clonotype occurred many times. The chain is built from TRBV15 and TRBJ1-5, with D possibly being TRBD1 (5 bases). Trimming left V 5 bases short and J 6 bases short, with 17 bases between. Germline V gene sequence: CDR1 LNHNV, CDR2 YYDKDF (reference sequence). This CDR3 is built from 15 residues. The CDR3: CATSETPRVAQPQHF. DNA of the CDR3: TGTGCCACCAGCGAAACCCCCAGGGTGGCTCAGCCCCAGCATTTT.

This rearrangement joins TRBV12-3 or TRBV12-4 to TRBJ1-4, with D possibly TRBD1 on 5 matching bases. CDR3 size: 16 residues. The V end was cut by 6 bases, the J end by 0 bases, with 14 bases between. Here the CDR3 reads CASSTSRDATNEKLFF. The CDR3 DNA follows: TGTGCCAGCAGCACCTCTCGGGACGCAACTAATGAAAAACTGTTTTTT.

This clonotype was observed at least ten times. V usage is TRBV19 and J usage is TRBJ2-1; TRBD2 aligns across 7 bases. Germline CDR1 reads LNHDA; CDR2 reads SQIVND (reference sequence). The CDR3 length is 15 residues. V trimming: 3 bases; J trimming: 8 bases; junction bases outside the gene matches: 10. CDR3 region: CASSIGGVRGDEQFF. CDR3 bases: TGTGCCAGTAGTATTGGGGGGGTCCGGGGCGATGAGCAGTTCTTC.

This clonotype occurred many times. This chain joins TRBV7-7 and TRBJ2-1, with a tentative D call TRBD2 (7 bases). V lost 5 bases and J 8 bases, leaving 13 bases between the germline ends. Germline V CDR1 and CDR2: SSHAT, FNYEAQ (reference sequence). CDR3 length: 13 amino acids. For the CDR3, the DNA is TGTGCCAGCAGCCCCGCGGGGGCCCATGAGCAGTTCTTC. Its translation: CASSPAGAHEQFF.

In its sample, this clonotype was seen many times. The rearrangement links TRBV25-1 to TRBJ2-5; D is possibly TRBD1 (5 bases). CDR1 is MGHDK and CDR2 is SYGVNS in the germline V gene. The CDR3 is 12 residues long. V lost 4 bases and J 4 bases, leaving 7 bases between the germline ends. The CDR3 DNA reads TGTGCCAGCAGTGCTAGGGGAGAGACCCAGTACTTC. Its translation is CASSARGETQYF.

This clonotype was picked up many times. The chain joins TRBV29-1 to TRBJ2-3; the match to TRBD2 covers 9 bases. Per germline, CDR1 SQVTM and CDR2 ANQGSEA. The CDR3 covers 15 residues. The J segment lost 3 bases and the V segment lost 5 bases, leaving 9 bases of the junction unmatched. The CDR3 region has the DNA TGCAGCGTTCCGACGGGCGGGAGGGGAACAGATACGCAGTATTTT. Translation: CSVPTGGRGTDTQYF.

The rearrangement joins TRBV29-1 to TRBJ1-1, with unresolved D. The CDR3 loop spans 12 amino acids. Between the trimmed V and J ends, which lost 4 bases and 1 base, there was a span of 7 bases. The V gene's germline CDR1 is SQVTM and CDR2 ANQGSEA. CDR3 nucleotide sequence: TGCAGCGTTGGGACGGGGAACACTGAAGCTTTCTTT. Translation: CSVGTGNTEAFF. The full variable domain, rest sourced from reference TRBV29-1 and TRBJ1-1, is SAVISQKPSRDICQRGTSLTIQCQVDSQVTMMFWYRQQPGQSLTLIATANQGSEATYESGFVIDKFPISRPNLTFSTLTVSNMSPEDSSIYLCSVGTGNTEAFFGQGTRLTVV.

This clonotype was picked up many times. The J gene is TRBJ2-3, the V gene TRBV11-2; D gene uncertain. The CDR3 length is 15 residues. The ends were cut back, 6 bases at V and 4 bases at J, with 17 bases in the middle. The V gene's germline CDR1 is SGHAT and CDR2 FQNNGV. This CDR3 is CASSPLGPGADTQYF. In nucleotides, the CDR3 is TGTGCCAGCAGTCCCCTTGGCCCTGGGGCAGATACGCAGTATTTT.

The chain is built from TRBV7-8 and TRBJ2-2; D is undetermined. The V and J ends lost 0 bases and 4 bases respectively, with 9 bases between them. The CDR3 has 15 residues. Germline assignment: CDR1 SGHVS and CDR2 FQNEAQ. This CDR3 is CASSLAVLPTGELFF. DNA of the CDR3: TGTGCCAGCAGCTTAGCCGTTTTGCCCACCGGGGAGCTGTTTTTT.

This clonotype was recorded at least ten times. Compared with germline, one end of the junction differs, possibly owing to a read error. The V gene is TRBV9, the J gene TRBJ1-2; D unclear. CDR3 length: 13 residues. Germline V CDR1 and CDR2: SGDLS, YYNGEE. DNA of the CDR3: TGTGCCAGCAGCGTAGGCCCACTCTATGGCCACGCCTTC. Translating gives CASSVGPLYGHAF.

At least ten counts were recorded for this clonotype. The J gene is TRBJ1-1, the V gene TRBV27; no clear D gene. This CDR3 comprises 15 residues. V was trimmed by 5 bases and J by 4 bases, leaving 17 bases between them. The germline gives CDR1 MNHEY, CDR2 SMNVEV (reference sequence). CDR3 DNA: TGTGCCAGCAGTACTCGGAATTTACTTCCCACTGAAGCTTTCTTT. Residues: CASSTRNLLPTEAFF.

This clonotype was recorded at least ten times. The CDR3 region is CSAQQENYGYTF. The CDR3 DNA follows: TGCAGTGCCCAACAGGAAAACTATGGCTACACCTTC. The genes are TRBV20-1 and TRBJ1-2; a possible D gene is TRBD1 (5 bases). V shed 6 bases and J shed 2 bases, with 10 bases lying between them. Germline CDR1 reads DFQATT; CDR2 reads SNEGSKA (reference sequence). The CDR3 loop spans 12 amino acids.

This sequence joins TRBV19 and TRBJ2-3; 9 bases line up with TRBD2. V lost 3 bases and J lost 2; bases outside the gene matches: 6. CDR3 length equals 16 residues. From germline, CDR1 is LNHDA and CDR2 SQIVND (reference sequence). CDR3: CASSIRRLADTDTQYF. The CDR3 coding sequence is TGTGCCAGTAGTATCCGACGACTAGCGGACACAGATACGCAGTATTTT. Drawing the rest from reference TRBV19 and TRBJ2-3, the complete variable domain is DGGITQSPKYLFRKEGQNVTLSCEQNLNHDAMYWYRQDPGQGLRLIYYSQIVNDFQKGDIAEGYSVSREKKESFPLTVTSAQKNPTAFYLCASSIRRLADTDTQYFGPGTRLTVL.

This clonotype was seen at least ten times. The chain combines TRBV25-1 with TRBJ1-1, with D perhaps TRBD1 (5 bases). V dropped 3 bases and J dropped 4 bases, with 18 bases sitting between them. The V gene's germline CDR1 is MGHDK and CDR2 SYGVNS. This CDR3 region has 16 residues. CDR3 amino acids: CASSEPGVLQGTEAFF. Written as DNA, the CDR3 is TGTGCCAGCAGTGAGCCGGGAGTACTCCAGGGCACTGAAGCTTTCTTT.

This clonotype was recorded at least ten times. CDR3 in DNA: TGCGCCAGCGCGGTTCGACAGCGGAATGAAAAACTGTTTTTT. This sequence encodes CASAVRQRNEKLFF. V is TRBV4-1 and J is TRBJ1-4; maybe TRBD1 (5 bases). Germline V gene lookup returns CDR1 MGHRA and CDR2 YSYEKL. The CDR3 covers 14 residues. V dropped 8 bases and J dropped 5 bases, with 15 bases sitting between them.

This clonotype was found many times. The chain combines TRBV20-1 with TRBJ2-7, with 8 bases matching TRBD1. The CDR3 loop spans 16 amino acids. With V trimmed by 3 bases and J by 0 bases, 10 bases remained unmatched. Per germline, CDR1 DFQATT and CDR2 SNEGSKA (reference sequence). The DNA for the CDR3 is TGCAGTGCTAGGAGACCCAGACAGGGGAGCTCCTACGAGCAGTACTTC. It encodes CSARRPRQGSSYEQYF.

The gene calls are TRBV5-1 and TRBJ2-6; 7 bases fit TRBD1. The V and J ends lost 4 bases and 10 bases, in that order; junction bases with no gene match: 11. The CDR3 runs 15 residues. Germline V gene lookup returns CDR1 SGHRS and CDR2 YFSETQ. CDR3 nucleotide sequence: TGCGCCAGCAGCGGGGGACAGCCAATTACTAACGTCCTGACTTTC. Amino acid sequence: CASSGGQPITNVLTF.

V gene TRBV27 combines with J gene TRBJ2-3; TRBD1 is a possible D gene (8 bases). Between the trimmed V and J ends, which lost 5 bases and 3 bases, there was a span of 21 bases. The CDR3 runs 17 residues. Germline V gene lookup returns CDR1 MNHEY and CDR2 SMNVEV (reference sequence). Here the CDR3 DNA reads TGTGCCAGCAGTCTTAGGGTCCTACAGGGGGGGACAGATACGCAGTATTTT. It specifies CASSLRVLQGGTDTQYF.

The table lists this clonotype with many counts. This chain links TRBV7-8 with TRBJ1-1; D not resolved. The CDR3 runs 16 residues. The germline CDR1 and CDR2 sequences are SGHVS and FQNEAQ. V was clipped by 2 bases and J by 1 base, with 14 bases between them. CDR3 sequence (DNA): TGTGCCAGCAGCTTAAGCAGGTGGCAGACGAACACTGAAGCTTTCTTT. Protein: CASSLSRWQTNTEAFF.

Ten or more counts support this clonotype. V usage is TRBV15 and J usage is TRBJ1-1; unclear D gene. V was trimmed by 5 bases and J by 6 bases, leaving 13 bases between them. CDR1 and CDR2 from the germline V gene are LNHNV and YYDKDF (reference sequence). CDR3 size: 13 residues. CDR3 region: CATSGEIFAEAFF. CDR3 in DNA: TGTGCCACCAGCGGGGAAATATTCGCTGAAGCTTTCTTT.

This clonotype has a count of ten or more. CDR3 sequence (DNA): TGCAGTGCTAGTCGTCTAGGTGCCGAGCAGTACTTC. It is translated as CSASRLGAEQYF. This rearrangement joins TRBV20-1 to TRBJ2-7; no reliable D call. V lost 3 bases to trimming and J lost 6 bases, with 12 bases between them. CDR3 length equals 12 residues. Germline CDR1 DFQATT, CDR2 SNEGSKA (reference sequence).

This clonotype was counted at least ten times. The chain recombines TRBV10-3 with TRBJ2-7; 8 nucleotides agree with TRBD1. The V segment lost 4 bases and the J segment 1 base; nucleotides outside the gene matches: 3. CDR3 size: 14 residues. The germline gives CDR1 ENHRY, CDR2 SYGVKD. The CDR3 loop is CAISVGQGSYEQYF. The CDR3 bases are TGTGCCATCAGTGTAGGACAGGGATCCTACGAGCAGTACTTC.